A selection of T cell receptor beta chains follows, all from one sample in a study of T cell repertoires in cytomegalovirus infection. TCRdb processed the reads anew with MiXCR; each CDR3 protein has one entry. The data contain approximately 290,000 distinct CDR3 sequences, 20% to 30% of them seen just once; the ten biggest clones take up about 15%. Sequencing was carried out using PBMCs. These receptors were obtained from a human donor in good health (CMV status not recorded). Some clones in this sample may be carry-over from other donors' samples. Both conserved end residues are part of each CDR3. Not every row has a clone size; where given, it reads once, few, many or a size class.

>TRBV29-1|-|TRBJ2-7
CSVRTAEQYF
>TRBV6-6|few|TRBJ2-5
CASSYSKETQYF
>TRBV14|-|TRBJ2-7
CASITGTGTYEQYF
>TRBV20-1|-|TRBJ2-3
CSASGGRAEDTQYF
>TRBV7-2|many|TRBJ1-6
CASSLRARDSPLHF
>TRBV7-9|-|TRBJ2-3
CASSSSRGKSKESTQYF
>TRBV28|many|TRBJ2-3
CASIDRTLDGTDTQYF
>TRBV5-4|few|TRBJ2-1
CASRGGGASYNEQFF
>TRBV7-3|many|TRBJ2-7
CASSLGQRGTSYEQYF
>TRBV19|few|TRBJ1-1
CASSIRQAAGTEAFF
>TRBV7-9|-|TRBJ1-2
CASSRPDASYGYTF
>TRBV7-2|-|TRBJ1-4
CASSPPAQGYEKLFF
>TRBV20-1|-|TRBJ2-7
CSARESGGAGEQYF
>TRBV20-1|few|TRBJ2-5
CSASGVTQYF
>TRBV25-1|-|TRBJ1-1
CASNRLGEAFF
>TRBV20-1|-|TRBJ2-1
CTAAGGGYNEQFF
>TRBV15|-|TRBJ2-3
CATSLPTGLAGVTSTDTQYF
>TRBV12-3/TRBV12-4|-|TRBJ1-2
CASSPTLGHGYTF
>TRBV5-5|-|TRBJ2-3
CASSSSGWTALTDTQYF
>TRBV24-1|-|TRBJ1-2
CATSDASDRAALGYTF
>TRBV5-1|many|TRBJ2-3
CASSPSRVTDTQYF
>TRBV7-2|many|TRBJ2-5
CASSLGRLAGEETQYF
>TRBV25-1|few|TRBJ2-1
CASVGWGSYNEQFF
>TRBV7-2|many|TRBJ2-1
CASSFSENNEQFF
>TRBV5-1|few|TRBJ2-3
CASSADGYSTDTQYF
>TRBV29-1|few|TRBJ2-7
CSVRSGVRAYEQYF
>TRBV7-9|few|TRBJ2-3
CASSPTAVTDTQYF
>TRBV28|many|TRBJ2-7
CASSSPARTSRKYEQYF
>TRBV12-3/TRBV12-4|-|TRBJ2-7
CASSFGGVSSNEQYF
>TRBV7-2|-|TRBJ1-2
CASSLDGSNYGYTF
>TRBV28|many|TRBJ2-5
CASSPPLAGQETQYF
>TRBV12-3/TRBV12-4|many|TRBJ1-2
CASSYGRNYGYTF
>TRBV2|-|TRBJ2-2
CASSEVVDGELFF
>TRBV28|-|TRBJ2-1
CASTMGQGRTGQFF
>TRBV9|-|TRBJ2-1
CASSAERLLGYNEQFF
>TRBV20-1|-|TRBJ2-1
CSARAVGGGYNEQFF
>TRBV29-1|-|TRBJ2-1
CSAPGRFEGHNEQFF
>TRBV18|many|TRBJ2-5
CASSPPGQETQYF
>TRBV7-8|-|TRBJ1-4
CASSPNIATNEKLFF
>TRBV5-1|-|TRBJ2-5
CASSPGLPKTQYF
>TRBV12-3/TRBV12-4|-|TRBJ2-5
CASSFGQNGQTQYF